The 23 T cell receptor beta chains listed next were all sequenced from one sample in a study of early T cells in non-severe SARS-CoV-2 infection. MiXCR, run by TCRdb on the 5' RACE reads, gives a single entry per CDR3 protein. The data hold 57,000 or so distinct CDR3 sequences, with around 12% observed a single time. The sequences come from whole blood, collected at baseline. These receptors were obtained from an adult who was a healthcare worker with PCR-confirmed SARS-CoV-2 infection or an uninfected control (not recorded which). The donor label of this sample is uncertain.

This clonotype was counted at least ten times. This chain connects TRBV12-3 or TRBV12-4 to TRBJ2-3; the match to TRBD1 covers 7 bases. The ends lost 3 bases at V and 6 bases at J; junction bases unmatched: 9. CDR3 length: 15 amino acids. In nucleotides, the CDR3 is TGTGCCAGCAGTTTGTTAACAGGGGTCGGGGATACGCAGTATTTT. This codes for CASSLLTGVGDTQYF.

This clonotype came up a few times. This chain links TRBV27 with TRBJ1-5, with 8 bases lining up with TRBD1. There are 15 residues in the CDR3. The germline gives CDR1 MNHEY, CDR2 SMNVEV (reference sequence). With 5 bases clipped from V and 7 bases from J, the junction kept 10 bases outside the gene matches. Here the CDR3 DNA reads TGTGCCAGCAGTCCCACAGGGGGGGTACGGCAGCCCCAGCATTTT. It codes for CASSPTGGVRQPQHF.

The rearrangement links TRBV3-1 to TRBJ1-1; D gene unclear. The germline V gene encodes CDR1 LGHDT and CDR2 YNNKEL (reference sequence). This CDR3 is 14 amino acids long. Between the trimmed V and J ends, which lost 0 bases and 1 base, there was a span of 6 bases. The CDR3 loop is CASSQDWQNTEAFF. CDR3 nucleotide sequence: TGTGCCAGCAGCCAAGATTGGCAGAACACTGAAGCTTTCTTT.

To note about this clonotype: A clone one base away is much larger, so this may be a read error. The chain has TRBV7-9 and TRBJ2-5, with D perhaps TRBD1 (6 bases). Germline V lookup: CDR1 SEHNR, CDR2 FQNEAQ (reference sequence). The CDR3 loop spans 16 amino acids. CDR3 coding DNA: TGTACCAGCAGCTTAGACAGGCCAGGACGACAAGAGACCCAGTACTTC. It codes for CTSSLDRPGRQETQYF.

The table lists this clonotype with many counts. The chain is built from TRBV18 and TRBJ2-3; TRBD1 matches at 12 bases. V dropped 1 base and J dropped 5; count of bases not matched to a gene: 4. CDR1 and CDR2 (germline): KGHSH, LQKENI. CDR3 size: 16 residues. CDR3 residues: CASSPQGTGGLDTQYF. As DNA, the CDR3 is TGTGCCAGCTCACCACAAGGGACAGGGGGCCTAGATACGCAGTATTTT.

This clonotype came up a few times. This chain connects TRBV10-2 to TRBJ2-5, with 8 bases identical to TRBD2. From germline, CDR1 is WSHSY and CDR2 SAAADI. V dropped 10 bases and J dropped 1; count of bases not matched to a gene: 11. The CDR3 loop spans 15 amino acids. In DNA, the CDR3 is TGCGCCATCTCTCGGGGGGGGAGCCCCCAAGAGACCCAGTACTTC. It specifies CAISRGGSPQETQYF.

About this clonotype: An end of the junction does not agree with germline; a read error may underlie this. This chain links TRBV3-1 with TRBJ1-1, with 9 bases lining up with TRBD1. CDR3 length: 13 amino acids. In germline, CDR1 is LGHDT, CDR2 YNNKEL (reference sequence). The CDR3 is CASSQAPGTGPHF. Written as DNA, the CDR3 is TGTGCCAGCAGCCAAGCTCCAGGGACAGGGCCTCACTTT.

The V and J genes are TRBV20-1 and TRBJ2-5; D remains unclear. The CDR3 spans 15 residues. The ends were cut back, 3 bases at V and 3 bases at J, with 17 bases in the middle. Germline-derived CDR1 and CDR2 are DFQATT and SNEGSKA (reference sequence). The CDR3 reads CSARTVGVRKETQYF. CDR3 bases: TGCAGTGCTAGGACCGTAGGAGTTCGGAAAGAGACCCAGTACTTC.

The chain recombines TRBV21-1 with TRBJ1-2. TRBV21-1 is noted as a pseudogene. The CDR3 totals 14 residues. As DNA, the CDR3 is TGTGCCAGCTGGAAGGCGGTACCAGGTTGCGGCTACACCTTC. This codes for CASWKAVPGCGYTF.

The rearrangement uses TRBV11-2 and TRBJ2-1; D gene uncertain. Germline CDR1 is SGHAT and CDR2 is FQNNGV. The V gene lost 2 bases and the J gene lost 5 bases, with 7 bases spanning the gap. The CDR3 loop spans 13 amino acids. The CDR3 bases are TGTGCCAGCAGCTTATCTACAAACAATGAGCAGTTCTTC. Translation: CASSLSTNNEQFF.

The J gene is TRBJ2-1, the V gene TRBV6-6, with 9 nucleotides matching TRBD2. V was pared by 6 bases and J by 8 bases, with 5 bases of the junction left unmatched. The V gene's germline CDR1 is MNHNY and CDR2 SVGAGI (reference sequence). CDR3 length equals 13 residues. Here the CDR3 reads CASSRTSEDEQFF. CDR3 coding DNA: TGTGCCAGCAGCCGGACTAGCGAGGATGAGCAGTTCTTC.

Only a few counts were recorded for this clonotype. The CDR3 loop is CSARAVYGIGAEQFF. The CDR3 DNA is TGCAGTGCTAGAGCAGTTTATGGTATTGGGGCTGAGCAGTTCTTC. The V call is TRBV20-1, the J call TRBJ2-1; D might be TRBD1 (5 bases). The CDR3 totals 15 residues. CDR1 and CDR2 from the germline V gene are DFQATT and SNEGSKA (reference sequence). The ends were cut back, 1 base at V and 9 bases at J, with 19 bases in the middle.

This chain joins TRBV13 and TRBJ1-6; D is possibly TRBD1 (5 bases). The CDR3 loop spans 16 amino acids. Germline V CDR1 and CDR2: PRHDT, FYEKMQ (reference sequence). V lost 4 bases, J lost 3 bases, and 13 bases lay in between. CDR3 nucleotides: TGTGCCAGCAGCTCAGCATACAGGAGCTATAATTCACCCCTCCACTTT. Its translation: CASSSAYRSYNSPLHF.

CDR3 protein: CASSSGQHTGELFF. As DNA, the CDR3 is TGTGCCAGCAGCTCAGGACAGCACACCGGGGAGCTGTTTTTT. The chain carries TRBV11-3 and TRBJ2-2; maybe TRBD1 (6 bases). The CDR3 runs to 14 residues. Trimming pared 4 bases from V and 3 bases from J, leaving 9 bases between. Germline CDR1 SGHNT, CDR2 YENEEA.

This chain uses TRBV6-4 with TRBJ2-5; 10 bases agree with TRBD2. In germline, CDR1 is MRHNA, CDR2 SNTAGT. With 8 bases clipped from V and 5 bases from J, the junction kept 8 bases outside the gene matches. This CDR3 has 14 amino acids. The CDR3 spells CASWTSGQGETQYF. CDR3 nucleotide sequence: TGTGCCAGCTGGACTAGCGGCCAAGGGGAGACCCAGTACTTC.

V is TRBV9 and J is TRBJ2-2, with D possibly being TRBD2 (6 bases). This CDR3 spans 15 amino acids. V lost 7 bases, J lost 0 bases, and 13 bases lay in between. Germline V gene lookup returns CDR1 SGDLS and CDR2 YYNGEE. CDR3 amino acids: CASLRGASNTGELFF. DNA of the CDR3: TGTGCCAGCCTCCGCGGGGCCTCGAACACCGGGGAGCTGTTTTTT.

This clonotype was seen a handful of times. The chain links TRBV10-3 to TRBJ2-3; 16 bases agree with TRBD2. V trimming: 7 bases; J trimming: 6 bases; junction bases outside the gene matches: 13. The CDR3 is 18 amino acids. The germline V gene encodes CDR1 ENHRY and CDR2 SYGVKD. Here the CDR3 reads CAITAAGTSGGARDTQYF. CDR3 in DNA: TGTGCCATCACCGCAGCCGGGACTAGCGGGGGGGCGAGGGATACGCAGTATTTT.

In its sample, this clonotype was seen many times. V usage is TRBV18 and J usage is TRBJ1-2, with D perhaps TRBD1 (5 bases). Between the trimmed V and J ends, which lost 6 bases and 2 bases, there was a span of 10 bases. Germline lookup yields CDR1 KGHSH and CDR2 LQKENI. The CDR3 has 13 residues. The CDR3 sequence is CASSAGTNYGYTF. The CDR3 bases are TGTGCCAGCTCGGCCGGGACGAACTATGGCTACACCTTC.

The J gene is TRBJ1-3, the V gene TRBV3-1, with D perhaps TRBD1 (5 bases). Germline V gives CDR1 LGHDT, CDR2 YNNKEL (reference sequence). V lost 4 bases and J 0 bases, leaving 13 bases between the germline ends. This CDR3 contains 16 residues. CDR3 bases: TGTGCCAGCAGCCGATTGGGACCGAGCTCTGGAAACACCATATATTTT. It codes for CASSRLGPSSGNTIYF. The full variable domain, its missing parts supplied by reference TRBV3-1 and TRBJ1-3, is DTAVSQTPKYLVTQMGNDKSIKCEQNLGHDTMYWYKQDSKKFLKIMFSYNNKELIINETVPNRFSPKSPDKAHLNLHINSLELGDSAVYFCASSRLGPSSGNTIYFGEGSWLTVV.

There are a few counts of this clonotype. The J gene is TRBJ2-1, the V gene TRBV20-1; 9 bases agree with TRBD2. CDR3 length: 15 residues. Unmatched junction bases numbered 14, after V lost 8 bases and J lost 6 bases. Per germline, CDR1 DFQATT and CDR2 SNEGSKA (reference sequence). The CDR3 region is CSPTLRGGGPNEQFF. The CDR3 DNA sequence: TGCAGTCCAACTCTGCGGGGGGGAGGGCCCAATGAGCAGTTCTTC.

This clonotype was seen a handful of times. The CDR3 nucleotides read TGTGCCGGTCGTTCAACTAATGAAAAACTGTTTTTT. The encoded protein is CAGRSTNEKLFF. This chain connects TRBV7-9 to TRBJ1-4; D gene uncertain. The CDR3 is made up of 12 amino acids. V was pared by 11 bases and J by 0 bases, with 7 bases between. The V gene's germline CDR1 is SEHNR and CDR2 FQNEAQ (reference sequence). The full variable domain, its missing parts supplied by reference TRBV7-9 and TRBJ1-4, is DTGVSQNPRHKITKRGQNVTFRCDPISEHNRLYWYRQTLGQGPEFLTYFQNEAQLEKSRLLSDRFSAERPKGSFSTLEIQRTEQGDSAMYLCAGRSTNEKLFFGSGTQLSVL.

The V and J genes are TRBV2 and TRBJ2-3; TRBD1 aligns across 8 bases. J was trimmed by 1 base and V by 7 bases; bases with no gene match: 4. The CDR3 runs 14 residues. Germline lookup yields CDR1 SNHLY and CDR2 FYNNEI. The CDR3: CASMGTGGTDTQYF. The DNA of the CDR3 is TGTGCCAGCATGGGGACAGGCGGCACAGATACGCAGTATTTT.

This clonotype was found many times. The chain couples TRBV12-3 or TRBV12-4 to TRBJ2-3; no clear D gene. Trimming stripped 6 bases from V and 4 bases from J, with 23 bases between. The CDR3 has 17 amino acids. The CDR3 DNA sequence: TGTGCCAGCAGCTCGCCCCCGTCACGACCTAGGGCAGATACGCAGTATTTT. Its protein is CASSSPPSRPRADTQYF.